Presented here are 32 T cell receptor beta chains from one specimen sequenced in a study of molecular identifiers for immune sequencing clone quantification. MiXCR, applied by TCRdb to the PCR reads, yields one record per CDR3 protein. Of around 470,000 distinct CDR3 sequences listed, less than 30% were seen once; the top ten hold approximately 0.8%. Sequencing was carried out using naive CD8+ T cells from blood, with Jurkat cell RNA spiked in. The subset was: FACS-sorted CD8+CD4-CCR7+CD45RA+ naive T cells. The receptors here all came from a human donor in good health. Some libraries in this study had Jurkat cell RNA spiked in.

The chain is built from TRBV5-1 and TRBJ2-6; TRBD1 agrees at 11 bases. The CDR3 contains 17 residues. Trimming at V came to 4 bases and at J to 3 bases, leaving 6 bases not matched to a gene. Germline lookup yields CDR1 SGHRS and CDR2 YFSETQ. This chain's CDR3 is CASSQDRGRIGANVLTF. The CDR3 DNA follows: TGCGCCAGCAGCCAGGACAGGGGGCGTATTGGGGCCAACGTCCTGACTTTC.

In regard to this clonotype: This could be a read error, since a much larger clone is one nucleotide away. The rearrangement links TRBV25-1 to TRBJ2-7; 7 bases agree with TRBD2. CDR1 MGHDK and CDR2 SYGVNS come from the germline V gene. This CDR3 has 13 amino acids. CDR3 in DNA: TGTGTCAGTAGCGGGCGAAGCTCCTACGAGCAGTACTTC. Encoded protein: CVSSGRSSYEQYF.

The CDR3 nucleotides read TGCAGTGCTAGAGAACGGGAGGTTGGCAAAAACATTCAGTACTTC. Amino acid sequence: CSAREREVGKNIQYF. The genes are TRBV20-1 and TRBJ2-4, with 7 bases aligning to TRBD2. The CDR3 consists of 15 residues. The V gene's germline CDR1 is DFQATT and CDR2 SNEGSKA (reference sequence). The V segment lost 0 bases and the J segment 3 bases; nucleotides outside the gene matches: 5.

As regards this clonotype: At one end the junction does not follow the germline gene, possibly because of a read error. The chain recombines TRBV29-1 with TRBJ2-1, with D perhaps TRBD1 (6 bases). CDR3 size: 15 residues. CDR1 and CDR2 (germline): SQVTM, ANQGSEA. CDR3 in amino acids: CSVLVQGSAINEQSF. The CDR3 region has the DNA TGCAGCGTTCTCGTACAGGGCTCCGCGATCAATGAGCAGTCCTTC.

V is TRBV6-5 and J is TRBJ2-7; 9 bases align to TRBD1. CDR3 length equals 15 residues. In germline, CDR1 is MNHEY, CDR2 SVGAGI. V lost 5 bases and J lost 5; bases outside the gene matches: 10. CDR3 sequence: CASSTLGTGIHEQYF. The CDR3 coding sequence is TGTGCCAGCAGTACCTTAGGGACAGGGATCCACGAGCAGTACTTC.

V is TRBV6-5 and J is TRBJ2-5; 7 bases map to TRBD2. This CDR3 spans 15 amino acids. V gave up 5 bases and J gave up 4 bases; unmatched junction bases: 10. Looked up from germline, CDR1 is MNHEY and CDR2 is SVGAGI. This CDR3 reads CASSTLAVGRETQYF. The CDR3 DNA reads TGTGCCAGCAGTACCCTAGCGGTCGGGCGAGAGACCCAGTACTTC.

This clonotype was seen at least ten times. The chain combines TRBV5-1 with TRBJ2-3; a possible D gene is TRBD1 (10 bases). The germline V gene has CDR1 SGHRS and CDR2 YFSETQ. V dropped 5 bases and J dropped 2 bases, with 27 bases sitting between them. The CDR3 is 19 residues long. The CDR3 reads CASRQTGGAGLAPTDTQYF. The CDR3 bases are TGCGCCAGCAGACAGACAGGGGGCGCGGGACTAGCCCCCACAGATACGCAGTATTTT.

CDR3: CASSTLAGALTDTQYF. The CDR3 DNA reads TGTGCCAGCAGTACCTTAGCGGGGGCCCTCACAGATACGCAGTATTTT. This chain links TRBV27 with TRBJ2-3, with 9 nucleotides matching TRBD2. Per the germline V gene, CDR1 is MNHEY and CDR2 is SMNVEV (reference sequence). V was clipped by 5 bases and J by 2 bases; unmatched bases: 8. This CDR3 comprises 16 residues.

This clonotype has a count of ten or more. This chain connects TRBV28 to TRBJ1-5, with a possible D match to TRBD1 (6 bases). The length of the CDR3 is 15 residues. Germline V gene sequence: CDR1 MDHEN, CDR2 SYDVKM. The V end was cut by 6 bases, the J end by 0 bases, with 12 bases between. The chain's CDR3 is CASRRTVNSNQPQHF. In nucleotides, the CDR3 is TGTGCCAGCAGAAGGACAGTCAATAGCAATCAGCCCCAGCATTTT.

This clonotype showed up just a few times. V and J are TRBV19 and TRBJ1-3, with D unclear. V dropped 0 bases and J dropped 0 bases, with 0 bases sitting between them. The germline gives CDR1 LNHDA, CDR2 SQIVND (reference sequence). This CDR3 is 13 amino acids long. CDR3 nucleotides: TGTGCCAGTAGTATAGACTCTGGAAACACCATATATTTT. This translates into CASSIDSGNTIYF.

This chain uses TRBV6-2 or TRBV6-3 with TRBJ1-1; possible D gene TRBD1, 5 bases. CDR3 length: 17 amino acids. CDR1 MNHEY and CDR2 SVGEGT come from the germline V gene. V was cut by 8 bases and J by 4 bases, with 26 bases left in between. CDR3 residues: CASRPTIWVPGGTEAFF. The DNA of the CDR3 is TGTGCCAGCCGACCAACTATTTGGGTCCCGGGGGGCACTGAAGCTTTCTTT.

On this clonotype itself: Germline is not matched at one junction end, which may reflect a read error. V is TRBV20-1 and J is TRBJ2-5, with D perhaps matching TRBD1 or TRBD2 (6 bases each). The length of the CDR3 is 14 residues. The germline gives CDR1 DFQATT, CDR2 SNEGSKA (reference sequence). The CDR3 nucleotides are TGCAGTGCTAGGAGGCCCGGGGGCCGGGCGCCCCCGTCCTTC. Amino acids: CSARRPGGRAPPSF.

The CDR3 DNA sequence: TGTGCCAGCAGGCGGGGGAGGGGCAATGAGCAGTACTTC. Translating gives CASRRGRGNEQYF. The chain has TRBV12-3 or TRBV12-4 and TRBJ2-5; 7 nucleotides match TRBD2. The CDR3 spans 13 residues. V was pared by 6 bases and J by 11 bases, with 12 bases of the junction left unmatched.

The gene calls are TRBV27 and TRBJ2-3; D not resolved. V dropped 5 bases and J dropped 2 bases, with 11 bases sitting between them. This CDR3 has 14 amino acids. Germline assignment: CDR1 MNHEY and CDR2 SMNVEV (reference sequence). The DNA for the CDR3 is TGTGCCAGCAGTCCAGTGCCACCCACAGATACGCAGTATTTT. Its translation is CASSPVPPTDTQYF.

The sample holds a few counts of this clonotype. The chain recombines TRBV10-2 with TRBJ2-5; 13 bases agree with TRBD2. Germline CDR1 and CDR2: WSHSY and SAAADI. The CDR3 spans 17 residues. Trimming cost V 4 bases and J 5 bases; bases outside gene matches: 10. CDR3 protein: CASSGGLAGVPGETQYF. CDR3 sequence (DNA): TGCGCCAGCAGTGGCGGACTAGCGGGAGTTCCCGGGGAGACCCAGTACTTC.

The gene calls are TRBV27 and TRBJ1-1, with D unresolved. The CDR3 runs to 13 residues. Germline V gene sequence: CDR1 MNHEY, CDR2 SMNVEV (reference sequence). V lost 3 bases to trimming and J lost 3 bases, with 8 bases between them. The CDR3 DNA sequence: TGTGCCAGCAGTTTCGGCTACCACACTGAAGCTTTCTTT. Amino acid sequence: CASSFGYHTEAFF.

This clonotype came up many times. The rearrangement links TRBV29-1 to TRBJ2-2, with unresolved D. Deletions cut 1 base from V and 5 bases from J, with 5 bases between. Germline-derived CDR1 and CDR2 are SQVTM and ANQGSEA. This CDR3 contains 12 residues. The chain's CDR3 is CSVEGGTGELFF. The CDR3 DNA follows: TGCAGCGTTGAAGGAGGTACCGGGGAGCTGTTTTTT.

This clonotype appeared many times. CDR3 residues: CASSSTTSYNEQFF. The CDR3 DNA reads as TGTGCCAGCAGCTCGACTACCTCCTACAATGAGCAGTTCTTC. The genes are TRBV7-2 and TRBJ2-1; D may be TRBD2 (5 bases). Germline V gives CDR1 SGHTA, CDR2 FQGNSA. This CDR3 has 14 residues. Trimming took off 4 bases at V and 0 bases at J, with 7 bases between the two ends.

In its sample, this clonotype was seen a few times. CDR3 DNA: TGTGCCAGCAGCTTGACACTAGCGGGAGTGGAGCAGTTCTTC. This translates into CASSLTLAGVEQFF. The chain is built from TRBV7-2 and TRBJ2-1, with 11 bases aligning to TRBD2. This CDR3 region has 14 residues. V lost 3 bases and J lost 10; bases outside the gene matches: 5. Germline CDR1 reads SGHTA; CDR2 reads FQGNSA.

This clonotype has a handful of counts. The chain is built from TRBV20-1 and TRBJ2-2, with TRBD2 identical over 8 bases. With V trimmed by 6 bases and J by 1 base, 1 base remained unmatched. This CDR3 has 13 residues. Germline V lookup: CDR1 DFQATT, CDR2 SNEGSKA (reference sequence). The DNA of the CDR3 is TGCAGTGCCGGGAGGGGGAACACCGGGGAGCTGTTTTTT. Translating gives CSAGRGNTGELFF.

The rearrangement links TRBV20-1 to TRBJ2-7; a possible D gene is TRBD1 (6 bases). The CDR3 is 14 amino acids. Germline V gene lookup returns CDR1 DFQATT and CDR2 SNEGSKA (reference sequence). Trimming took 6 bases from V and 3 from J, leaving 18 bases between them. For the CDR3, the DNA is TGCAGTGCCACAAAGGTACAGGGCTTCTACGAGCAGTACTTC. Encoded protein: CSATKVQGFYEQYF.

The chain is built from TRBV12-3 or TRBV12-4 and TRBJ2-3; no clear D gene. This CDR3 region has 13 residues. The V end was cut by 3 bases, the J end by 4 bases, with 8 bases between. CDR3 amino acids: CASSFLSADTQYF. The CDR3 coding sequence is TGTGCCAGCAGTTTTCTTTCGGCAGATACGCAGTATTTT.

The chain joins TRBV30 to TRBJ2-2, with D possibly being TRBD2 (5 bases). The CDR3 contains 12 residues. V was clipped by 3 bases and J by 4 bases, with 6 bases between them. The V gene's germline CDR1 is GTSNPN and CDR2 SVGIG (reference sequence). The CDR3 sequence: CAWRGSTGELFF. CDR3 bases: TGTGCCTGGAGAGGGAGCACCGGGGAGCTGTTTTTT.

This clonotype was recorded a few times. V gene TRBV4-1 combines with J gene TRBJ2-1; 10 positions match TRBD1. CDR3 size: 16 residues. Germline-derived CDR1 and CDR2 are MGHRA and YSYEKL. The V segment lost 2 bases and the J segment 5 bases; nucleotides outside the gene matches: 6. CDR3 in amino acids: CASSQLGQGSNNEQFF. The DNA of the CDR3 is TGCGCCAGCAGCCAACTGGGACAGGGGTCCAACAATGAGCAGTTCTTC.

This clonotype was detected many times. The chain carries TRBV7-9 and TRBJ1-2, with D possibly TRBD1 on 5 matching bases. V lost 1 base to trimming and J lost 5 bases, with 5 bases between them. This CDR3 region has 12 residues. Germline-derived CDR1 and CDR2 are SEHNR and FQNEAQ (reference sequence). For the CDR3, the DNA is TGTGCCAGCAGCTTAGGGACATATGGCTACACCTTC. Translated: CASSLGTYGYTF.

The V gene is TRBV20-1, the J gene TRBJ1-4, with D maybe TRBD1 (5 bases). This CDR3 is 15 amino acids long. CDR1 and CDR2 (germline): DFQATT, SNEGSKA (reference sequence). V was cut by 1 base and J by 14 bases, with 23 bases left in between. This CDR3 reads CSARAYQRGDEHLFF. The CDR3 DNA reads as TGCAGTGCTAGAGCCTACCAACGGGGGGATGAACACCTGTTTTTT.

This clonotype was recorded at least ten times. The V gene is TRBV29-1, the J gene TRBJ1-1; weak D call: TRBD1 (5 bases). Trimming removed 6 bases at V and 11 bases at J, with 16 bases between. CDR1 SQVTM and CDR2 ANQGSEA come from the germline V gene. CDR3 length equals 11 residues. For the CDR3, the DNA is TGCAGCGTCCAAGCGAAGGGACGGGCTTTCTTT. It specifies CSVQAKGRAFF.

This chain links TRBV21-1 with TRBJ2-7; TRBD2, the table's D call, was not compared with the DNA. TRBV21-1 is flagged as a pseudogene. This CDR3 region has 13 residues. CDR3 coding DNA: TGTGCCAGCAATCGGCAGGGTAACCACGAGCAGTACTTC. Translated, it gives CASNRQGNHEQYF.

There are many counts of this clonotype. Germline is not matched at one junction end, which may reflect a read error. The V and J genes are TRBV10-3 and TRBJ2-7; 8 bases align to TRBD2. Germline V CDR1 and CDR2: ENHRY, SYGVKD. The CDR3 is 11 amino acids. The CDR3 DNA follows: TGTGCCATCAGTGCCGGGAGGGGGATACCCTTC. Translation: CAISAGRGIPF.

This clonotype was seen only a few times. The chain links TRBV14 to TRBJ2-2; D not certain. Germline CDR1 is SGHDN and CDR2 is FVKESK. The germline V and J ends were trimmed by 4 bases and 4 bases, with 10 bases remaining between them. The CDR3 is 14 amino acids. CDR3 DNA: TGTGCCAGCAGCCTCACACAGAGCACCGGGGAGCTGTTTTTT. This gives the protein CASSLTQSTGELFF.

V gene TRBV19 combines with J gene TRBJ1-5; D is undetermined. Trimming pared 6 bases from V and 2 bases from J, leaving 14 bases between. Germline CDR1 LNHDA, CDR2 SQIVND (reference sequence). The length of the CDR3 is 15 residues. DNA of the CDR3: TGTGCCAGTAGCCGGTACTCTGGGGGCAATCAGCCCCAGCATTTT. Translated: CASSRYSGGNQPQHF.

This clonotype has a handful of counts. In nucleotides, the CDR3 is TGCGCCAGCAGCCGTCTGGAGGGGGCAGGCTACGAGACCCAGTACTTC. It yields the protein CASSRLEGAGYETQYF. The chain couples TRBV4-1 to TRBJ2-5; tentative D call: TRBD1 (7 bases). Trimming removed 4 bases from V and 5 bases from J, with 20 bases in between. This CDR3 is 16 amino acids long. In germline, CDR1 is MGHRA, CDR2 YSYEKL.